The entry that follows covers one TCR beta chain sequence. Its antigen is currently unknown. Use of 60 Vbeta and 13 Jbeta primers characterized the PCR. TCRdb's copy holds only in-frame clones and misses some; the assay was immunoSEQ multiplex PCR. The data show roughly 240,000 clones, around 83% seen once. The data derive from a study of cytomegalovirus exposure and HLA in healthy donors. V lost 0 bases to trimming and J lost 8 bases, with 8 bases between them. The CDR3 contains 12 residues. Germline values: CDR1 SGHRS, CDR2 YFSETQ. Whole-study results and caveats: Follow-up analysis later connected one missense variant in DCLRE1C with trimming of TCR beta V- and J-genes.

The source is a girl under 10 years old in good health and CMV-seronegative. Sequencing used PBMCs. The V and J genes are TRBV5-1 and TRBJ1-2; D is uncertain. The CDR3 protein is CASSLGTSGYTF. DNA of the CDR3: TGCGCCAGCAGCTTGGGGACTAGCGGCTACACCTTC.